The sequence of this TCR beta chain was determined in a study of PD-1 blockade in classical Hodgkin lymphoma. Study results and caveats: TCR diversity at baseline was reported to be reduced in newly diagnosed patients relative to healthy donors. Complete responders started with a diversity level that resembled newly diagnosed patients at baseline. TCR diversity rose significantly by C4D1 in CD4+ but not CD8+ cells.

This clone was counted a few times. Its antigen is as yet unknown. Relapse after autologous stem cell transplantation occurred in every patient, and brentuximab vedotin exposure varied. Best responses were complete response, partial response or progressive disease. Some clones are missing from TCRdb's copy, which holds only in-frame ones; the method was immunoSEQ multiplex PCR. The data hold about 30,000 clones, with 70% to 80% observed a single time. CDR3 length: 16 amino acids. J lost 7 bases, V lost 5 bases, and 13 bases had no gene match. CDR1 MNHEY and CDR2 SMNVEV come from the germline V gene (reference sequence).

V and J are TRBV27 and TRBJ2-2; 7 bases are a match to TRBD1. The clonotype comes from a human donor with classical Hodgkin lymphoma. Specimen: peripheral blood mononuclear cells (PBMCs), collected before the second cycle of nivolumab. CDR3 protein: CASSPRQGWSNGELFF. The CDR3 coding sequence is TGTGCCAGCAGTCCGCGACAGGGTTGGAGTAACGGGGAGCTGTTTTTT.